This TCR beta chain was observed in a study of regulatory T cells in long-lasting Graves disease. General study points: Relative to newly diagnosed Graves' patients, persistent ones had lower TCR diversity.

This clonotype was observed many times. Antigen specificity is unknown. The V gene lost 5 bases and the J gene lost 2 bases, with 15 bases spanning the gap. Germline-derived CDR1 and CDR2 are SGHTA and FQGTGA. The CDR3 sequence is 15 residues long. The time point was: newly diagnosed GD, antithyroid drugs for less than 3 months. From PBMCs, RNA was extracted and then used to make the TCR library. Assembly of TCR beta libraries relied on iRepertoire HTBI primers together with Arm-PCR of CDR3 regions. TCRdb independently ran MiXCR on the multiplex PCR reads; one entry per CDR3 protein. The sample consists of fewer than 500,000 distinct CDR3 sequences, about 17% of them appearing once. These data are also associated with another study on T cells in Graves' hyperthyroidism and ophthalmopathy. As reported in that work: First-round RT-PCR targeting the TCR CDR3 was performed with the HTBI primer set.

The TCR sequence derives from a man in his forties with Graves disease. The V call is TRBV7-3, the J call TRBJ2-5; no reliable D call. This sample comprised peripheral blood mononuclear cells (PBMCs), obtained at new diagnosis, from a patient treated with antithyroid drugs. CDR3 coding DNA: TGTGCCAGCAGCCCCGCCCTGGGCCCTCAAGAGACCCAGTACTTC. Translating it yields CASSPALGPQETQYF.